This TCR beta chain was found in a study of blood T cell repertoires in COVID-19. As for the study in general: The United States, Italy and Spain were the sources of the acute and convalescent COVID-19 samples.

Per the original data handling: Reference gene primer amplification yielded estimated nucleated cell counts. The method was immunoSEQ multiplex PCR; TCRdb's version includes in-frame clones alone and lacks a portion of them. The V and J calls and clone size were taken over from that table, and D and trimming were inferred from the DNA. Counted here are some 180,000 clones, roughly 77% occurring once; the ten biggest clones make up under 7%. Deletions cut 4 bases from V and 9 bases from J, with 23 bases between. The germline CDR1 and CDR2 sequences are SGDLS and YYNGEE. CDR3 length equals 16 residues. Seattle patients were enrolled while actively infected and followed longitudinally.

The source is a woman aged 40 to 50 with COVID-19, enrolled during active disease. The specimen sequenced was peripheral blood. The rearrangement links TRBV9 to TRBJ1-3; maybe TRBD1 (6 bases). For the CDR3, the DNA is TGTGCCAGCAGCTCAACGTGGGGGGGGCTAATTCCCACCATATATTTT. It translates to CASSSTWGGLIPTIYF.